The TCR beta chain described here comes from a study of blood T cell repertoires in COVID-19. Study-level background: T cells, B-cell-depleted T cells, or PBMCs supplied cDNA or gDNA.

Using immunoSEQ multiplex PCR, the repertoire was profiled, and TCRdb retains in-frame clones only, with some absent. The table lists a few hundred thousand clones, 87% of them singletons. CDR1 and CDR2 from the germline V gene are SGHAT and FQNNGV. Trimming cost V 1 base and J 6 bases, with 7 bases left between them. The CDR3 length is 13 residues. In terms of age and location, participants ranged from roughly 18 to 100 years and lived in around 22 US areas. Participant reports of clinical history set cohort assignment. The receptor was isolated from a man in his forties in a cohort exposed to, infected with or recovered from COVID-19 (not recorded which). The chain combines TRBV11-2 with TRBJ2-1; D possibly corresponds to TRBD1 (5 bases). The sample comprised PBMCs or T cells enriched from blood (not recorded which). The CDR3 loop reads CASSLGQINEQFF. The CDR3, as DNA: TGTGCCAGCAGCTTAGGACAGATCAATGAGCAGTTCTTC.